The 16 T cell receptor beta chains below were found in one sample sequenced in a study of blood T cell repertoires in COVID-19. TCRdb's table, derived via immunoSEQ multiplex PCR, lists solely in-frame clones and lacks some. The sample records 85,000 to 120,000 clones, approximately 84% being singletons. Sequencing input: peripheral blood. The receptor set was obtained from a man in his forties or fifties with active or convalescent COVID-19.

The V call is TRBV5-1, the J call TRBJ1-4; possibly TRBD1 for D (5 bases). CDR1 and CDR2 from the germline V gene are SGHRS and YFSETQ. This CDR3 spans 15 amino acids. V was trimmed by 4 bases and J by 3 bases, leaving 13 bases between them. Here the CDR3 reads CASSPSGDPNEKLFF. The CDR3, as DNA: TGCGCCAGCAGCCCCTCGGGGGACCCTAATGAAAAACTGTTTTTT.

The chain has TRBV10-3 and TRBJ2-1; TRBD2 matches at 12 bases. CDR3 size: 17 residues. Germline trimming cut 4 bases from V and 3 bases from J; bases unmatched to any gene: 7. The germline gives CDR1 ENHRY, CDR2 SYGVKD. Here the CDR3 DNA reads TGTGCCATCAGTGGTATGTCGGGACTAGCGGGCTACAATGAGCAGTTCTTC. Translation: CAISGMSGLAGYNEQFF.

The chain employs TRBV18 and TRBJ1-1, with D possibly being TRBD1 (6 bases). Trimming stripped 6 bases from V and 7 bases from J, with 18 bases between. The CDR3 covers 14 residues. The germline V gene has CDR1 KGHSH and CDR2 LQKENI. In DNA form, the CDR3 reads TGTGCCAGCTCCCAGGGGACCGCGTTGAGTGAAGCTTTCTTT. It is translated as CASSQGTALSEAFF.

The chain joins TRBV5-1 to TRBJ2-3; 8 bases are shared with TRBD2. The CDR3 extends over 15 amino acids. Germline V lookup: CDR1 SGHRS, CDR2 YFSETQ. CDR3 sequence: CARDVSGASTDTQYF. The DNA of the CDR3 is TGCGCAAGGGATGTTAGCGGGGCCAGCACAGATACGCAGTATTTT.

The genes are TRBV5-1 and TRBJ2-5; TRBD1 matches at 7 bases. Per the germline V gene, CDR1 is SGHRS and CDR2 is YFSETQ. J lost 0 bases, V lost 0 bases, and 5 bases had no gene match. CDR3 size: 16 residues. CDR3 protein: CASSLDRGLNQETQYF. In DNA, the CDR3 is TGCGCCAGCAGCTTGGACAGGGGATTAAACCAAGAGACCCAGTACTTC.

Written as DNA, the CDR3 is TGTGCCAGCAGCCTCGGACAGGAGGGCTACACCTTC. It encodes CASSLGQEGYTF. The rearrangement joins TRBV7-2 to TRBJ1-2, with 7 bases fitting TRBD1. This CDR3 contains 12 residues. The J segment lost 8 bases and the V segment lost 5 bases, leaving 5 bases of the junction unmatched. CDR1 SGHTA and CDR2 FQGNSA come from the germline V gene.

In this sample, this clone turned up once. The chain links TRBV4-1 to TRBJ1-1; 10 bases fit TRBD1. The CDR3 extends over 14 amino acids. Germline trimming cut 3 bases from V and 7 bases from J; bases unmatched to any gene: 5. The germline V gene has CDR1 MGHRA and CDR2 YSYEKL. The CDR3 here is CASSHPGTGVEAFF. The CDR3 DNA reads TGCGCCAGCAGCCACCCCGGGACAGGGGTTGAAGCTTTCTTT.

The chain combines TRBV2 with TRBJ1-5; 7 bases agree with TRBD1. The CDR3 sequence is 14 residues long. Germline values: CDR1 SNHLY, CDR2 FYNNEI. Germline trimming cut 11 bases from V and 8 bases from J; bases unmatched to any gene: 15. DNA for the CDR3: TGTGCCGGGTCCTCGGGACAGATCTCTAAGCCCCAGCATTTT. Amino acids: CAGSSGQISKPQHF.

The J gene is TRBJ2-1, the V gene TRBV4-3; 12 bases match TRBD2. Germline CDR1 reads LGHNA; CDR2 reads YSLEER. The CDR3 is 14 residues long. The trim removed 10 bases at V and 8 bases at J, leaving 9 bases unmatched. The CDR3 sequence is CATSASGGADEQFF. The CDR3, as DNA: TGCGCCACGTCGGCTAGCGGGGGGGCTGATGAGCAGTTCTTC.

The V call is TRBV18, the J call TRBJ2-5; 7 bases map to TRBD1. Germline V gene data show CDR1 as KGHSH and CDR2 as LQKENI. The ends lost 2 bases at V and 5 bases at J; junction bases unmatched: 8. This CDR3 comprises 15 residues. In DNA, the CDR3 is TGTGCCAGCTCACCAAACACAGGGGTTCAGGAGACCCAGTACTTC. Translation: CASSPNTGVQETQYF.

The chain joins TRBV24-1 to TRBJ1-1, with D possibly matching TRBD1 (5 bases). Germline V gene sequence: CDR1 KGHDR, CDR2 SFDVKD. The length of the CDR3 is 15 residues. V was shortened by 4 bases and J by 0 bases, with 11 bases between the two germline ends. In nucleotides, the CDR3 is TGTGCCACCAGTGAACAGGACTACATGAACACTGAAGCTTTCTTT. It specifies CATSEQDYMNTEAFF.

The chain joins TRBV19 to TRBJ1-1, with a tentative D call TRBD1 (6 bases). The CDR3 contains 14 residues. Germline V gives CDR1 LNHDA, CDR2 SQIVND (reference sequence). The V end lost 1 base, the J end lost 0 bases, and 6 bases lay between the germline ends. Here the CDR3 DNA reads TGTGCCAGTAGTATAGGACAGGTGAACACTGAAGCTTTCTTT. Translation: CASSIGQVNTEAFF.

The genes are TRBV5-3 and TRBJ1-5; D may be TRBD1 (5 bases). TRBV5-3 is reported as an ORF; its role is uncertain. With 0 bases removed from V and 3 bases from J, the gap between germline ends came to 13 bases. The CDR3 runs to 16 residues. This CDR3 reads CARSLAGQGPNQPQHF. The CDR3 DNA sequence: TGTGCCAGAAGCTTGGCTGGGCAGGGCCCCAATCAGCCCCAGCATTTT.

The sample holds a few counts of this clone. The chain is built from TRBV5-5 and TRBJ2-5, with TRBD1 as a possible D gene (6 bases). CDR1 and CDR2 (germline): SGHKS, YYEKEE (reference sequence). The CDR3 is 13 residues long. Trimming removed 0 bases from V and 5 bases from J, with 8 bases in between. CDR3 amino acids: CASSLEGEETQYF. The CDR3 nucleotides read TGTGCCAGCAGCTTGGAGGGGGAGGAGACCCAGTACTTC.

This chain joins TRBV6-1 and TRBJ1-4; 7 bases are a match to TRBD1. J gave up 4 bases and V 4 bases, and 9 bases lay outside the gene matches. The CDR3 is made up of 16 amino acids. The germline gives CDR1 MNHNS, CDR2 SASEGT. DNA for the CDR3: TGTGCCAGCAGTGGACTTCAGACAGGGCGTAATGAAAAACTGTTTTTT. Amino acids: CASSGLQTGRNEKLFF.

The chain combines TRBV25-1 with TRBJ1-4, with D perhaps matching TRBD1 (6 bases). CDR1 and CDR2 (germline): MGHDK, SYGVNS. The CDR3 totals 14 residues. Deletions cut 4 bases from V and 4 bases from J, with 10 bases between. The CDR3 loop reads CASSGTVGNEKLFF. CDR3 nucleotides: TGTGCCAGCAGTGGGACAGTGGGTAATGAAAAACTGTTTTTT.